This T cell receptor (beta chain) was observed in a study of beta chain features in type 1 diabetes. The investigators reverse transcribed all of the isolated RNA, so they sequenced expressed TCRB transcripts. TCRdb's table, derived via immunoSEQ multiplex PCR, lists solely in-frame clones and lacks some. The sample records 300,000 to 450,000 clones, less than 20% being singletons. This clone was detected a few times. The antigen is undetermined. General study results and limits: The question of HLA type influencing TCRB rearrangement was one that remained unresolved here. cDNA sequencing could over-represent cells with high TCR expression.

The clonotype was recovered from a woman between 18 and 30 years old in good health. The material sequenced was naive CD4+ T cells from blood.

CDR3 sequence: CASSGFGTRGQFF. For the CDR3, the DNA is TGTGCCAGCAGCGGCTTCGGGACTCGGGGGCAGTTCTTC. The V gene is TRBV7-6, the J gene TRBJ2-1; the D gene is possibly TRBD2 (6 bases). This CDR3 comprises 13 residues. CDR1 is SGHVS and CDR2 is FNYEAQ in the germline V gene. Deletions cut 5 bases from V and 12 bases from J, with 17 bases between.